This T cell receptor (beta chain) derives from a study of blood T cell repertoires in COVID-19. The CDR3 has 16 residues. Per the germline V gene, CDR1 is SGHTA and CDR2 is FQGNSA. J lost 6 bases, V lost 5 bases, and 10 bases had no gene match. Produced via immunoSEQ multiplex PCR; TCRdb's table is partial and in-frame only. Of under 300,000 clones in the sample, 75% to 95% were seen once. The chain is built from TRBV7-2 and TRBJ2-4; 10 bases line up with TRBD2. Sequences were obtained from PBMCs or T cells enriched from blood (not recorded which). The receptor comes from a woman under 30 who had recovered from COVID-19. The CDR3 sequence is CASSVRLAGVGNIQYF. In DNA form, the CDR3 reads TGTGCCAGCAGCGTTCGGCTAGCGGGGGTCGGAAACATTCAGTACTTC.